The clone carrying this T cell receptor (beta chain) has only one observation. TCRdb recomputed calls from the reads with MiXCR, one row per CDR3 protein. The sample lists under 850,000 distinct CDR3 sequences, less than 40% occurring once. This sample is part of a study of T cell repertoires in cytomegalovirus infection. The CDR3 has 18 amino acids. V was trimmed by 4 bases and J by 2 bases, leaving 22 bases between them. CDR1 and CDR2 from the germline V gene are SGHVT and SQSDAQ. The specimen was PBMCs. V is TRBV7-4 and J is TRBJ2-3; D is possibly TRBD2 (6 bases). This TCR was sampled from a human donor in good health (CMV status not recorded). Some clones in this sample may be carry-over from other donors' samples. CDR3 nucleotides: TGTGCCAGCAGCTCCGCGGGGCCGCAGACGGCGGTCACAGATACGCAGTATTTT. This sequence encodes CASSSAGPQTAVTDTQYF.